Included here is one T cell receptor (beta chain) sequence, with context. The assay was immunoSEQ multiplex PCR, and TCRdb's table has in-frame clones only and misses some. The table lists about 50,000 clones, roughly 86% of them singletons. Germline CDR1 and CDR2: MNHEY and SMNVEV (reference sequence). After removal of 5 bases from V and 10 bases from J, the junction contained 12 bases not matched to a gene. This CDR3 has 16 residues. Time point in this sample: pre-reinfection, 55 to 20 weeks before reinfection detection. The sorted cells went straight to TCR sequencing with no prior in vitro expansion. Total naive CD8 T cells were sorted as viable CD3+ CD8+ CD45RO- cells from two donors. These data belong to a study of memory CD8 T cells in hepatitis C reinfection. As for the study in general: A couple of donors resolved primary infection, then developed chronic reinfection.

The material sequenced was naive CD8+ T cells sorted from blood. The sequence derives from a man aged 18 to 30 with hepatitis C virus infection. The gene calls are TRBV27 and TRBJ1-6, with TRBD1 matching over 9 bases. This chain's CDR3 is CASSPLPLGQGSPLHF. CDR3 sequence (DNA): TGTGCCAGCAGTCCTTTGCCCTTGGGACAGGGCTCACCCCTCCACTTT.